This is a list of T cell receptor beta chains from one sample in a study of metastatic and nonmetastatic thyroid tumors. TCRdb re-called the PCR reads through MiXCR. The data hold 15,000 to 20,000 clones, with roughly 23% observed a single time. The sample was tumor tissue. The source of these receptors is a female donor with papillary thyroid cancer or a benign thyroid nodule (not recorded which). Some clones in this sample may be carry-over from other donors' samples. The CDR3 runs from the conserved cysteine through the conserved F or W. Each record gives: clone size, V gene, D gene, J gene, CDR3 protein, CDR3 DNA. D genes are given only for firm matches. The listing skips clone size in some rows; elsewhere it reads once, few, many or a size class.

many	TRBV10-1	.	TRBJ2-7	CASSESRTGALEQYF	TGCGCCAGCAGTGAGTCCAGGACGGGGGCCCTCGAGCAGTACTTC
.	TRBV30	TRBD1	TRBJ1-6	CAGDRGFGSPLHF	TGTGCCGGTGACAGGGGGTTCGGCTCACCCCTCCACTTT
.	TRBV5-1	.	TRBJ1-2	CASSLGRGPLGGYTF	TGCGCCAGCAGCTTGGGGCGCGGGCCCCTGGGGGGCTACACCTTC
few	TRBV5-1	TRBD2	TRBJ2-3	CASSITSGRTADTQYF	TGCGCCAGCAGCATTACTAGCGGGAGAACGGCAGATACGCAGTATTTT
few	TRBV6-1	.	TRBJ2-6	CASRLVGGAGANVLTF	TGTGCCAGCAGACTGGTCGGAGGGGCTGGGGCCAACGTCCTGACTTTC
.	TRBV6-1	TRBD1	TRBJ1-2	CASRARDRDYGYTF	TGTGCCAGCAGAGCCCGGGACAGGGACTATGGCTACACCTTC
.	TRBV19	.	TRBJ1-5	CASSITGHALSNQPQHF	TGTGCCAGTAGTATTACTGGACATGCTCTGAGCAATCAGCCCCAGCATTTT
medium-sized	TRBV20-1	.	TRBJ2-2	CSARGPGLHTGELFF	TGCAGTGCTAGAGGCCCGGGACTTCACACCGGGGAGCTGTTTTTT
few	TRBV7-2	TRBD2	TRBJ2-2	CASSWTSGGTGELFF	TGTGCCAGCAGTTGGACTAGCGGAGGTACCGGGGAGCTGTTTTTT
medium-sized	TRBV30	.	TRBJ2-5	CAWSGSLSWSQYF	TGTGCCTGGAGCGGCTCGCTATCTTGGAGCCAGTACTTC
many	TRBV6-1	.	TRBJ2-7	CASSETVSYEQYF	TGTGCCAGCTCTGAGACAGTCTCCTACGAGCAGTACTTC
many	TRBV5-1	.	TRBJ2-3	CASFNPGGSTDTQYF	TGCGCCAGCTTCAACCCGGGTGGTTCCACAGATACGCAGTATTTT
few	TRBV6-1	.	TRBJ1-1	CASSLTSGTGTAEAFF	TGTGCCAGCAGCCTCACTTCGGGCACAGGTACAGCTGAAGCTTTCTTT
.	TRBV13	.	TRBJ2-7	CASSRRPDRGDEQYF	TGTGCCAGCAGCCGCCGCCCGGACCGCGGGGACGAGCAGTACTTC
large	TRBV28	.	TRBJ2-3	CASSLPSRDTQYF	TGTGCCAGCAGTTTACCTAGTAGGGATACGCAGTATTTT
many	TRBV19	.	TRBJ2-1	CASSIPGNNEQFF	TGTGCCAGTAGTATACCGGGGAACAATGAGCAGTTCTTC
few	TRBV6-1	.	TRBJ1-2	CASSERTASYGYTF	TGTGCCAGCAGTGAAAGGACAGCGAGCTATGGCTACACCTTC
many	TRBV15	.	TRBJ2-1	CATSRDVGGNEQFF	TGTGCCACCAGCAGAGATGTAGGAGGCAATGAGCAGTTCTTC
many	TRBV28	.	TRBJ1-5	CASSDPGGGDQPQHF	TGTGCCAGCAGCGACCCCGGCGGGGGGGATCAGCCCCAGCATTTT
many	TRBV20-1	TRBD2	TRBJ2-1	CSARDGTRISNEQFF	TGCAGTGCTCGCGACGGGACTAGAATCAGCAATGAGCAGTTCTTC
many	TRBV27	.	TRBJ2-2	CASSSTGTNTGELFF	TGTGCCAGCAGTTCAACCGGGACAAACACCGGGGAGCTGTTTTTT
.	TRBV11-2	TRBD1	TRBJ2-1	CASSLGLDRPNEQFF	TGTGCCAGCAGCTTAGGATTGGACAGGCCCAATGAGCAGTTCTTC
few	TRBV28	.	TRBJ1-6	CATFTGSNSPLHF	TGTGCCACCTTCACAGGGTCGAATTCACCCCTCCACTTT